One and the same sample provided the 2 T cell receptor beta chains below, sequenced in a study of T cells in Graves' hyperthyroidism and ophthalmopathy. Researchers amplified the TCR beta CDR3 regions from RNA transcripts. The HTBI primer set drove a first-round RT-PCR of the TCR CDR3. TCRdb itself ran the multiplex PCR reads through MiXCR, one entry per CDR3 protein. The repertoire holds hundreds of thousands of distinct CDR3 sequences, with roughly 14% as singletons. The specimen was blood. The receptor source for this set is a man aged 18 to 29 with Graves' ophthalmopathy.

This clonotype was counted a few times. The rearrangement links TRBV6-9 to TRBJ2-7, with D perhaps TRBD1 (5 bases). The V end lost 2 bases, the J end lost 4 bases, and 15 bases lay between the germline ends. CDR3 length equals 15 residues. Germline V CDR1 and CDR2: MNHGY, SVAAGI. CDR3 sequence (DNA): TGTGCCAGCAGTTATACTGGGGCAACGAGATACGAGCAGTACTTC. It specifies CASSYTGATRYEQYF.

The chain employs TRBV6-5 and TRBJ2-6, with 8 bases that match TRBD1. From germline, CDR1 is MNHEY and CDR2 SVGAGI. With V trimmed by 2 bases and J by 3 bases, 6 bases remained unmatched. The CDR3 is 17 amino acids. The CDR3 protein is CASSYTTGVGGANVLTF. The CDR3 region has the DNA TGTGCCAGCAGTTACACGACAGGGGTAGGTGGGGCCAACGTCCTGACTTTC.